A single sample gave rise to the 25 T cell receptor beta chains below, sequenced in a study of OX40 agonist ivuxolimab in advanced cancers. TCRdb's table, derived via immunoSEQ multiplex PCR, lists solely in-frame clones and lacks some. This table has approximately 69,000 clones, 65% to 90% appearing once. The sequenced sample was CD4+ or CD8+ T cells sorted from blood, obtained in a trial of the OX40 agonist ivuxolimab. These TCRs come from an adult with an advanced solid tumor such as melanoma, head and neck, liver or kidney cancer.

The chain links TRBV18 to TRBJ2-5; D remains ambiguous. V was cut by 3 bases and J by 1 base, with 12 bases left in between. This CDR3 has 15 residues. Germline V lookup: CDR1 KGHSH, CDR2 LQKENI. CDR3 protein: CASSPRSSPQETQYF. The DNA for the CDR3 is TGTGCCAGCTCACCCCGATCGAGCCCCCAAGAGACCCAGTACTTC. Combining the CDR3 with reference TRBV18 and TRBJ2-5 gives the whole variable domain NAGVMQNPRHLVRRRGQEARLRCSPMKGHSHVYWYRQLPEEGLKFMVYLQKENIIDESGMPKERFSAEFPKEGPSILRIQQVVRGDSAAYFCASSPRSSPQETQYFGPGTRLLVL.

The V gene is TRBV12-5, the J gene TRBJ2-3; TRBD1 is a possible D gene (6 bases). Germline values: CDR1 LGHNT, CDR2 FRNRAP. V was cut by 0 bases and J by 6 bases, with 22 bases left in between. The CDR3 length is 18 residues. The CDR3 DNA sequence: TGTGCTAGTGGTTTGGTAAGGGATGGGCAGGGACATGGGGATACGCAGTATTTT. The encoded protein is CASGLVRDGQGHGDTQYF.

V gene TRBV6-1 combines with J gene TRBJ1-1; D gene unclear. The CDR3 is made up of 13 amino acids. CDR1 and CDR2 from the germline V gene are MNHNS and SASEGT. V was cut by 6 bases and J by 5 bases, with 13 bases left in between. CDR3 protein: CASSLRRGTEAFF. In nucleotides, the CDR3 is TGTGCCAGCAGCCTCCGGAGAGGGACTGAAGCTTTCTTT.

V and J are TRBV6-5 and TRBJ1-3; D is ambiguous. The CDR3 consists of 16 residues. Trimming stripped 4 bases from V and 3 bases from J, with 16 bases between. Germline values: CDR1 MNHEY, CDR2 SVGAGI. Here the CDR3 DNA reads TGTGCCAGCAGTTCCGGAGGTCGGACGCTTGGAAACACCATATATTTT. Protein product: CASSSGGRTLGNTIYF.

CDR3 DNA sequence: TGCGCCAGCAGCTCCCCCAGGCAGGGGGACGGCTACACCTTC. This gives the protein CASSSPRQGDGYTF. The rearrangement uses TRBV5-1 and TRBJ1-2; TRBD1 matches at 7 bases. The ends lost 3 bases at V and 8 bases at J; junction bases unmatched: 10. Germline CDR1 SGHRS, CDR2 YFSETQ. CDR3 size: 14 residues. Full variable domain (missing parts from reference TRBV5-1 and TRBJ1-2): KAGVTQTPRYLIKTRGQQVTLSCSPISGHRSVSWYQQTPGQGLQFLFEYFSETQRNKGNFPGRFSGRQFSNSRSEMNVSTLELGDSALYLCASSSPRQGDGYTFGSGTRLTVV.

This chain links TRBV19 with TRBJ1-1, with 7 positions matching TRBD1. Germline V gene data show CDR1 as LNHDA and CDR2 as SQIVND (reference sequence). The ends lost 10 bases at V and 7 bases at J; junction bases unmatched: 9. The CDR3 is 12 residues long. Here the CDR3 reads CATQDRRGEAFF. CDR3 nucleotide sequence: TGTGCCACCCAGGACAGGCGGGGTGAAGCTTTCTTT.

The CDR3 DNA reads TGCAGCGCTCGACAGGGGGCTGGTTATGGCTACACCTTC. Its translation is CSARQGAGYGYTF. This chain uses TRBV29-1 with TRBJ1-2; 10 nucleotides match TRBD1. From germline, CDR1 is SQVTM and CDR2 ANQGSEA. The V and J ends lost 7 bases and 5 bases, in that order; junction bases with no gene match: 7. This CDR3 comprises 13 residues.

J is TRBJ1-1 and V is TRBV6-1; the D is unclear. Germline V lookup: CDR1 MNHNS, CDR2 SASEGT. This CDR3 has 12 amino acids. Trimming shortened V by 4 bases and J by 6 bases, and 9 bases separated the two germline ends. DNA for the CDR3: TGTGCCAGCAGTGTAAGAGGCGCTGAAGCTTTCTTT. It is translated as CASSVRGAEAFF.

The chain employs TRBV7-2 and TRBJ2-3; D tentatively reads TRBD1 or TRBD2 (5 bases each). The CDR3 is 16 residues long. Trimming took off 1 base at V and 2 bases at J, with 13 bases between the two ends. The germline gives CDR1 SGHTA, CDR2 FQGNSA. CDR3 in amino acids: CASSLGAGTHTDTQYF. The CDR3 nucleotides read TGTGCCAGCAGCTTAGGGGCTGGGACCCACACAGATACGCAGTATTTT.

The genes are TRBV7-2 and TRBJ1-3; D might be TRBD1 (5 bases). Germline V gene lookup returns CDR1 SGHTA and CDR2 FQGNSA. CDR3 length: 16 residues. V was cut by 5 bases and J by 0 bases, with 14 bases left in between. The CDR3 DNA sequence: TGTGCCAGCAGCCCTGTGGGGGGGTACTCTGGAAACACCATATATTTT. It translates to CASSPVGGYSGNTIYF. The variable domain in full, completed from reference TRBV7-2 and TRBJ1-3, reads GAGVSQSPSNKVTEKGKDVELRCDPISGHTALYWYRQSLGQGLEFLIYFQGNSAPDKSGLPSDRFSAERTGGSVSTLTIQRTQQEDSAVYLCASSPVGGYSGNTIYFGEGSWLTVV.

The rearrangement links TRBV6-5 to TRBJ2-3, with D perhaps TRBD2 (6 bases). V dropped 0 bases and J dropped 2 bases, with 9 bases sitting between them. Germline assignment: CDR1 MNHEY and CDR2 SVGAGI. There are 15 residues in the CDR3. CDR3 in DNA: TGTGCCAGCAGTTACTCAGGGAGGTACACAGATACGCAGTATTTT. Protein sequence: CASSYSGRYTDTQYF.

This clone showed up just once. CDR3 loop: CASSQATGTGVTEAFF. CDR3 DNA: TGCGCCAGCAGCCAAGCGACGGGGACAGGGGTCACTGAAGCTTTCTTT. The rearrangement joins TRBV4-1 to TRBJ1-1; TRBD1 matches 10 bases. The CDR3 loop spans 16 amino acids. V trimming: 1 base; J trimming: 4 bases; junction bases outside the gene matches: 6. Germline V gene lookup returns CDR1 MGHRA and CDR2 YSYEKL.

The V gene is TRBV18, the J gene TRBJ1-3; D unresolved. Germline loops: CDR1 KGHSH, CDR2 LQKENI. The V and J ends lost 5 bases and 2 bases respectively, with 10 bases between them. The CDR3 is 14 residues long. This CDR3 is CASSTVRPGNTIYF. CDR3 in DNA: TGTGCCAGCTCAACAGTAAGGCCTGGAAACACCATATATTTT.

In DNA form, the CDR3 reads TGTGCCAGCAGCCTCCGGGACAGGGGCTACACCTTC. This encodes CASSLRDRGYTF. The gene calls are TRBV7-2 and TRBJ1-2; the match to TRBD1 covers 8 bases. V was clipped by 5 bases and J by 8 bases; unmatched bases: 4. CDR1 and CDR2 from the germline V gene are SGHTA and FQGNSA. The CDR3 is 12 amino acids.

The chain combines TRBV5-1 with TRBJ2-1, with a tentative D call TRBD1 (5 bases). CDR1 and CDR2 from the germline V gene are SGHRS and YFSETQ. The CDR3 is 13 residues long. V gave up 4 bases and J gave up 10 bases, with 15 bases separating them. CDR3 DNA: TGCGCCAGCAGCCACAACAACAGGAACGAGCAGTTCTTC. The encoded protein is CASSHNNRNEQFF. The complete variable domain, with remaining parts taken from reference TRBV5-1 and TRBJ2-1, reads KAGVTQTPRYLIKTRGQQVTLSCSPISGHRSVSWYQQTPGQGLQFLFEYFSETQRNKGNFPGRFSGRQFSNSRSEMNVSTLELGDSALYLCASSHNNRNEQFFGPGTRLTVL.

The rearrangement links TRBV25-1 to TRBJ2-4, with D tentatively TRBD2 (5 bases). This CDR3 is built from 15 residues. Between the trimmed V and J ends, which lost 5 bases and 0 bases, there was a span of 11 bases. From germline, CDR1 is MGHDK and CDR2 SYGVNS. CDR3: CASSPGNLAKNIQYF. Written as DNA, the CDR3 is TGTGCCAGCAGTCCGGGGAACCTAGCCAAAAACATTCAGTACTTC.

V and J are TRBV10-2 and TRBJ1-5; 7 positions match TRBD1. CDR1 is WSHSY and CDR2 is SAAADI in the germline V gene. V was clipped by 6 bases and J by 7 bases; unmatched bases: 9. This CDR3 has 14 amino acids. CDR3 coding DNA: TGCGCCAGCAGCGCCCACAGGGGAGGGCAGCCCCAGCATTTT. This gives the protein CASSAHRGGQPQHF.

This clone was counted between two and nine times. The chain carries TRBV10-3 and TRBJ2-7; 9 positions agree with TRBD1. The CDR3 extends over 14 amino acids. Per the germline V gene, CDR1 is ENHRY and CDR2 is SYGVKD. J gave up 2 bases and V 2 bases, and 1 base lay outside the gene matches. CDR3 in amino acids: CAISEGQGTYEQYF. For the CDR3, the DNA is TGTGCCATCAGTGAGGGACAGGGGACCTACGAGCAGTACTTC.

The V call is TRBV6-5, the J call TRBJ1-1, with D perhaps TRBD1 (6 bases). The CDR3 has 15 amino acids. CDR1 is MNHEY, CDR2 SVGAGI, per germline. Trimming left V 6 bases short and J 3 bases short, with 17 bases between. The chain's CDR3 is CASSNGQIKHTEAFF. The CDR3 DNA sequence: TGTGCCAGCAGCAACGGACAGATAAAGCACACTGAAGCTTTCTTT.

The J gene is TRBJ2-5, the V gene TRBV7-2, with 12 bases identical to TRBD2. Germline assignment: CDR1 SGHTA and CDR2 FQGNSA. J was trimmed by 2 bases and V by 5 bases; bases with no gene match: 6. This CDR3 is 16 amino acids long. As DNA, the CDR3 is TGTGCCAGCAGCCGAGGACTAGCGGGGAATCAAGAGACCCAGTACTTC. Its protein is CASSRGLAGNQETQYF. Based on the CDR3 plus reference TRBV7-2 and TRBJ2-5, the full variable domain is GAGVSQSPSNKVTEKGKDVELRCDPISGHTALYWYRQSLGQGLEFLIYFQGNSAPDKSGLPSDRFSAERTGGSVSTLTIQRTQQEDSAVYLCASSRGLAGNQETQYFGPGTRLLVL.

V usage is TRBV7-8 and J usage is TRBJ1-1; maybe TRBD1 (5 bases). Trimming removed 5 bases from V and 4 bases from J, with 11 bases in between. The CDR3 runs to 13 residues. Germline assignment: CDR1 SGHVS and CDR2 FQNEAQ. This CDR3 is CASSLGRVTEAFF. The DNA of the CDR3 is TGTGCCAGCAGCCTGGGCAGGGTCACTGAAGCTTTCTTT.

This chain connects TRBV4-3 to TRBJ1-3; 7 bases map to TRBD1. The CDR3 length is 14 residues. V was pared by 4 bases and J by 4 bases, with 4 bases of the junction left unmatched. CDR1 LGHNA and CDR2 YSLEER come from the germline V gene. The CDR3 sequence is CASSRGTEGNTIYF. CDR3 coding DNA: TGCGCCAGCAGCCGAGGGACAGAGGGAAACACCATATATTTT.

The chain has TRBV7-2 and TRBJ2-7, with 11 bases matching TRBD1. The junction had 5 bases not matched to a gene; V was cut back by 5 bases and J by 5 bases. From germline, CDR1 is SGHTA and CDR2 FQGNSA. The CDR3 extends over 14 amino acids. DNA of the CDR3: TGTGCCAGCAGCCCGGACAGGGGGCTAAACGAGCAGTACTTC. This codes for CASSPDRGLNEQYF.

The chain has TRBV5-6 and TRBJ1-6, with 11 bases matching TRBD1. The V segment lost 1 base and the J segment 8 bases; nucleotides outside the gene matches: 11. The CDR3 extends over 18 amino acids. Germline CDR1 and CDR2: SGHDT and YYEEEE. The CDR3 here is CASSLYGQGAGGDSPLHF. The CDR3 region has the DNA TGTGCCAGCAGCTTGTATGGACAGGGGGCGGGTGGAGATTCACCCCTCCACTTT. The variable domain in full, with the rest retrieved from reference TRBV5-6 and TRBJ1-6, is DAGVTQSPTHLIKTRGQQVTLRCSPKSGHDTVSWYQQALGQGPQFIFQYYEEEERQRGNFPDRFSGHQFPNYSSELNVNALLLGDSALYLCASSLYGQGAGGDSPLHFGNGTRLTVT.

The J gene is TRBJ1-3, the V gene TRBV11-2; possibly TRBD1 for D (5 bases). V was trimmed by 4 bases and J by 0 bases, leaving 13 bases between them. There are 16 residues in the CDR3. Germline V gives CDR1 SGHAT, CDR2 FQNNGV. Here the CDR3 reads CASSYGTGRSGNTIYF. CDR3 nucleotides: TGTGCCAGCAGCTATGGAACAGGCCGCTCTGGAAACACCATATATTTT.